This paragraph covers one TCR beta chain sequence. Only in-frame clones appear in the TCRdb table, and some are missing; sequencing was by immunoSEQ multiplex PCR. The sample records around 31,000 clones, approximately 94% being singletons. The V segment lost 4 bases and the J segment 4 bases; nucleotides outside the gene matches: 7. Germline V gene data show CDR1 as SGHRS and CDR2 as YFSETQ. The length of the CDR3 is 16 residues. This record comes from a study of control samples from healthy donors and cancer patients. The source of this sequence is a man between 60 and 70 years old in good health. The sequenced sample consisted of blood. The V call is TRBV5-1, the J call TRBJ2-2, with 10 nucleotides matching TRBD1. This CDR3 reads CASSGSGTGVTGELFF. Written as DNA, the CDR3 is TGCGCCAGCAGCGGATCCGGGACAGGGGTCACCGGGGAGCTGTTTTTT.